The rows below give T cell receptor beta chains drawn from one sample of a study of follicular helper T cells after annual influenza vaccination. Sequencing used immunoSEQ multiplex PCR; TCRdb keeps in-frame clones, though not all of them. The repertoire holds about 6,500 clones, around 86% seen once, with around 0.77% in the top ten. The source material was CXCR5- memory CD4+ T cells sorted from blood, sampled on the day of influenza vaccination. The receptors here all came from an adult who received the influenza vaccine. The CDR3 runs from the conserved cysteine through the conserved F or W. Fields, in order: D gene, V gene, clone size, J gene, CDR3 DNA, CDR3 protein. D genes are given only for firm matches. Clone size, where shown, is once, few, many, or a class for clones that have expanded.

TRBD2	TRBV12-5	NA	TRBJ2-1	TGTGCTAGTGGTTTGGTGCGGGGGGGCTACAATGAGCAGTTCTTC	CASGLVRGGYNEQFF
TRBD2	TRBV5-1	once	TRBJ2-7	TGCGCCAGCAATACGGGGGGGTCCTACGAGCAGTACTTC	CASNTGGSYEQYF
TRBD1	TRBV9	NA	TRBJ1-4	TGTGCCAGCAGCGGGGACAGGGATGAAAAACTGTTTTTT	CASSGDRDEKLFF
NA	TRBV21-1	once	TRBJ1-3	TGTGCCAGCAGCAAAGAAGGACAGTCAGGGAACACCATATATTTT	CASSKEGQSGNTIYF
NA	TRBV7-9	NA	TRBJ2-3	TGTGCCAGCAGCTTAGAGGAGACGGATACGCAGTATTTT	CASSLEETDTQYF
TRBD1	TRBV5-8	once	TRBJ2-7	TGTGCCAGCAGCTCCCGGACAGGATGGGGCTACGAGCAGTACTTC	CASSSRTGWGYEQYF
NA	TRBV4-1	NA	TRBJ2-7	TGCGCCAGCAGCCAAACGGGTGGTTATTCCTACGAGCAGTACTTC	CASSQTGGYSYEQYF
NA	TRBV18	NA	TRBJ2-3	TGTGCCAGCTCCTGGACTAACACAGATACGCAGTATTTT	CASSWTNTDTQYF
NA	TRBV5-1	once	TRBJ1-3	TGCGCCAGCAGCTTGGCCCCTTTTTCTGGAAACACCATATATTTT	CASSLAPFSGNTIYF
NA	TRBV6-5	NA	TRBJ1-1	TGTGCCAGCCGGGTCGTGGGGGACACTGAAGCTTTCTTT	CASRVVGDTEAFF
NA	TRBV5-1	few	TRBJ2-5	TGCGCCAGCAGCCCCCAGGCCCAGGGGACCCAGTACTTC	CASSPQAQGTQYF
TRBD2	TRBV7-3	NA	TRBJ2-3	TGTGCCAGCAGCTTAAGGCTAGCGGGGGAAGCGGGCACAGATACGCAGTATTTT	CASSLRLAGEAGTDTQYF
NA	TRBV23-1	NA	TRBJ1-3	TGCGCCAGCAGTCAATTAGGACAGTCTGGAAACACCATATATTTT	CASSQLGQSGNTIYF
NA	TRBV11-3	NA	TRBJ1-1	TGTGCCAGCAGCTTAGGCGGCAGTTTGAACACTGAAGCTTTCTTT	CASSLGGSLNTEAFF
NA	TRBV5-1	NA	TRBJ2-5	TGCGCCAGCAGCTTGCGGGTTCACCAAGAGACCCAGTACTTC	CASSLRVHQETQYF
TRBD2	TRBV11-3	NA	TRBJ2-3	TGTGCCAGCAGCTTAATTGGGCTAGCGGGGGGCACAGATACGCAGTATTTT	CASSLIGLAGGTDTQYF
TRBD2	TRBV11-2	NA	TRBJ2-7	TGTGCCAGCAGCTTAGAGGGGTCGCGGGGGGGATACTACGAGCAGTACTTC	CASSLEGSRGGYYEQYF
NA	TRBV5-6	NA	TRBJ2-5	TGTGCCAGCAGCGCGACTAGGCAAGAGACCCAGTACTTC	CASSATRQETQYF
NA	TRBV19	NA	TRBJ1-1	TGTGCCAGTAGTGCCAGGGGACTCACTGAAGCTTTCTTT	CASSARGLTEAFF
NA	TRBV9	NA	TRBJ1-3	TGTGCCAGCCGGGGCTCCGGAAACACCATATATTTT	CASRGSGNTIYF
NA	TRBV18	NA	TRBJ1-2	TGTGCCAGCTCACCGGACAGAACCTATGGCTACACCTTC	CASSPDRTYGYTF
NA	TRBV11-3	NA	TRBJ2-7	TGTGCCAGGGGACGCCCGGTAGACGAGCAGTACTTC	CARGRPVDEQYF
TRBD1	TRBV5-1	NA	TRBJ1-2	TGCGCCAGCAGCAGTCCGGGACAGGGTGTAGATGGCTACACCTTC	CASSSPGQGVDGYTF
NA	TRBV4-3	NA	TRBJ1-1	TGCGCCAGCAGCCAAGGATCGGGTCCGAGGTTGAACACTGAAGCTTTCTTT	CASSQGSGPRLNTEAFF
TRBD1	TRBV5-1	NA	TRBJ2-7	TGCGCCAGCAGCTTGGGGTCCGGGACAGGGCCCTACGAGCAGTACTTC	CASSLGSGTGPYEQYF
TRBD1	TRBV4-1	NA	TRBJ2-5	TGCGCCAGCAGCCAAGGCAGGACAGGATTAGGAGAGACCCAGTACTTC	CASSQGRTGLGETQYF
TRBD1	TRBV5-1	NA	TRBJ2-1	TGCGCCAGCAGCGGGGACAGGGTGTCCTACAATGAGCAGTTCTTC	CASSGDRVSYNEQFF
TRBD2	TRBV4-1	NA	TRBJ2-1	TGCGCCAGCAGCCCCCCAATACGCACTAGCGGGGGGGTTAATGAGCAGTTCTTC	CASSPPIRTSGGVNEQFF
NA	TRBV27	NA	TRBJ2-7	TGTGCCAGCAGTTTTCAGCCTTCCTACGAGCAGTACTTC	CASSFQPSYEQYF
TRBD1	TRBV7-9	NA	TRBJ1-1	TGTGCCAGCAGTCCACGAAGACAGGGGGCGGGCACTGAAGCTTTCTTT	CASSPRRQGAGTEAFF
NA	TRBV7-8	NA	TRBJ1-4	TGTGCCAGCAGCTTAGACCGACTGAGTTATGAAAAACTGTTTTTT	CASSLDRLSYEKLFF
TRBD2	TRBV29-1	NA	TRBJ2-7	TGCAGCGGCCGACTAGCGGGATCCTACGAGCAGTACTTC	CSGRLAGSYEQYF
TRBD2	TRBV5-1	NA	TRBJ2-5	TGCGCCAGCAGCGGACTAGCGGGGATAGAGACCCAGTACTTC	CASSGLAGIETQYF
TRBD1	TRBV7-9	few	TRBJ1-6	TGTGCCAGCAGCTTATTCCAGGGGGGCTCACCCCTCCACTTT	CASSLFQGGSPLHF
NA	TRBV19	NA	TRBJ2-5	TGTGCCAGTAGTTCCGGACAGATACTCGGGACCCAGTACTTC	CASSSGQILGTQYF
NA	TRBV2	NA	TRBJ1-1	TGTGCCAGCAGTGTTGAGGGATGGGCTGAAGCTTTCTTT	CASSVEGWAEAFF
NA	TRBV9	NA	TRBJ2-2	TGTGCCAGCAGCGAGCGCCCGTATGTATCCGGGGAGCTGTTTTTT	CASSERPYVSGELFF
NA	TRBV6-1	NA	TRBJ2-2	TGTGCCAGCAGGTTCGGGACTCGAAACACCGGGGAGCTGTTTTTT	CASRFGTRNTGELFF
TRBD1	TRBV19	once	TRBJ2-1	TGTGCCAGTAGTATACAGGGGGCTTTAAATGAGCAGTTCTTC	CASSIQGALNEQFF
TRBD1	TRBV7-9	NA	TRBJ1-1	TGTGCCAGCAGCCTCAGACAGGGCACGAACACTGAAGCTTTCTTT	CASSLRQGTNTEAFF
NA	TRBV7-2	NA	TRBJ1-1	TGTGCCAGCGGTGGATACAGGGACACTGAAGCTTTCTTT	CASGGYRDTEAFF
NA	TRBV6-5	NA	TRBJ1-5	TGTGCCAGCAGTTACGACGGTGACCAGCCCCAGCATTTT	CASSYDGDQPQHF
TRBD2	TRBV7-6	NA	TRBJ2-7	TGTGCCAGCAGCTTAGTCGCTAGCGGGGGGGCCTACGAGCAGTACTTC	CASSLVASGGAYEQYF
NA	TRBV18	NA	TRBJ1-2	TGTGCCAGCTCACCAGACACTTCATACTATGGCTACACCTTC	CASSPDTSYYGYTF
NA	TRBV18	NA	TRBJ2-7	TGTGCCAGCTCACCTTTGGCGAGGTTCGAGCAGTACTTC	CASSPLARFEQYF
TRBD2	TRBV10-1	NA	TRBJ2-1	TGCGCCAGTACATTGGTAGGGCGCGGGGGGGCGGGAAATGAGCAGTTCTTC	CASTLVGRGGAGNEQFF
TRBD1	TRBV4-1	NA	TRBJ1-2	TGCGCCAGCAGCCGCCCGGGACAGGGAGGGAATGGCTACACCTTC	CASSRPGQGGNGYTF
NA	TRBV19	NA	TRBJ2-7	TGTGCCAGTAGTAACTCCGGGACAAAGACCTACGAGCAGTACTTC	CASSNSGTKTYEQYF
NA	TRBV2	NA	TRBJ1-3	TGTGCCAGCAGAGAACAGGGATCTGGAAACACCATATATTTT	CASREQGSGNTIYF
NA	TRBV11-3	NA	TRBJ1-1	TGTGCCAGCAGCAAAGGGTTGGGCAGGGGCACTGAAGCTTTCTTT	CASSKGLGRGTEAFF
TRBD1	TRBV7-9	NA	TRBJ2-5	TGTGCCAGCAGCTTGGCAAGGTTCGATAGACAGGGTAGAGAGACCCAGTACTTC	CASSLARFDRQGRETQYF
TRBD1	TRBV7-2	NA	TRBJ1-2	TGTGCCAGCAGCTTGGGTTGGACAGGATTGTCCTATGGCTACACCTTC	CASSLGWTGLSYGYTF